This T cell receptor (beta chain) was sequenced in a study of technical replicates of blood from four donors. J gave up 3 bases and V 8 bases, and 5 bases lay outside the gene matches. CDR3 length equals 14 residues. The germline V gene has CDR1 SGHTA and CDR2 FQGNSA. Generated by immunoSEQ multiplex PCR, the TCRdb table keeps only in-frame clones and is missing some. Here the sample spans about 62,000 clones, roughly 89% being singletons. This clone has only one observation. The TCR comes from a human donor in good health. Some clones in this sample may be carry-over from other donors' samples. Sequences were obtained from PBMCs. The V call is TRBV7-2, the J call TRBJ2-2, with TRBD2 matching over 8 bases. CDR3 nucleotides: TGTGCCAGCCTTTCGGGGGGGCACACCGGGGAGCTGTTTTTT. Translation gives CASLSGGHTGELFF.